This T cell receptor (beta chain) was sequenced for a study of T cells expressing NK-cell markers. The CDR3 is 14 amino acids. The germline V gene encodes CDR1 SGHRS and CDR2 YFSETQ. TCRdb re-called the 5' RACE reads and gives one entry per CDR3 protein, without DNA. The sample totals about 260,000 distinct CDR3 sequences. J is TRBJ2-3 and V is TRBV5-1; TCRdb outputs TRBD2, but without DNA this stays unchecked. This TCR was recovered from a woman aged 18 to 69 in good health. The sample comprised blood T cells: a sorted CD56 or NKG2C T cell subset, CD4+ or CD8+ T cells, or bulk PBMC T cells (not recorded which). This chain's CDR3 is CASSLGGDYDTQYF.